The TCR beta chain under discussion was sequenced for a study of graft-versus-host responses after intestinal transplantation. The V gene lost 0 bases and the J gene lost 4 bases, with 16 bases spanning the gap. Germline CDR1 reads MGHRA; CDR2 reads YSYEKL. The CDR3 totals 16 residues. Method: immunoSEQ multiplex PCR; TCRdb's copy keeps in-frame clones and lacks some. Found here are around 110,000 clones, roughly 92% of them singletons; the top ten hold 0.2% to 0.25%. On this clone: Its cognate antigen is unknown.

The receptor was isolated from a human donor who was the organ donor for an intestinal transplant. The chain couples TRBV4-1 to TRBJ2-7; the D is unclear. The sample consisted of unstimulated CD4+ T cells sorted from spleen or lymph node cells, taken before transplant. The CDR3 DNA follows: TGCGCCAGCAGCCAAGACGGAACAGTGAATATTTACGAGCAGTACTTC. Amino acids: CASSQDGTVNIYEQYF.